This entry concerns a single T cell receptor (beta chain). This sample was included in a study of human T cells and chemical hapten exposure. Time point: patch test 1, 2 weeks after DPC sensitization. Treatment here: therapeutic diphenylcyclopropenone sensitization with weekly scalp DPC. This CDR3 comprises 13 residues. CDR1 is MNHEY and CDR2 is SMNVEV in the germline V gene (reference sequence). The germline V and J ends were trimmed by 5 bases and 5 bases, with 10 bases remaining between them. TCRdb reanalysed the RACE reads using MiXCR and keeps one entry per CDR3 protein. The sample holds 300,000 to 350,000 distinct CDR3 sequences; roughly 6.9% are singletons and the top ten take roughly 8%.

This sample comprised whole blood, obtained in connection with sensitization to the hapten diphenylcyclopropenone (DPC). The rearrangement uses TRBV27 and TRBJ1-5; D is unresolved. The clonotype was recovered from a woman under 30 with alopecia areata. Some clones in this sample may be carry-over from other donors' samples. For the CDR3, the DNA is TGTGCCAGCAGTCGATTAAGAGATCAGCCCCAGCATTTT. Encoded protein: CASSRLRDQPQHF.